This T cell receptor (beta chain) is drawn from a study of cytomegalovirus exposure and HLA in healthy donors. Germline-derived CDR1 and CDR2 are MNHEY and SMNVEV (reference sequence). V gave up 6 bases and J gave up 0 bases, with 18 bases separating them. The CDR3 loop spans 18 amino acids. The donors (healthy individuals) were bone marrow donors. Comment on this clone: Its antigen is unknown.

PCR involved 60 Vbeta and 13 Jbeta primers. Generated by immunoSEQ multiplex PCR, the TCRdb table keeps only in-frame clones and is missing some. Here the sample table reports about 210,000 clones. Points from the study as a whole: In most subjects, TCR beta sequences reportedly gave accurate predictions of HLA-A and HLA-B alleles. It was around 160 TCR beta chains that were listed as cytomegalovirus-associated.

Sequencing input: PBMCs. This rearrangement joins TRBV27 to TRBJ2-6; a weak D match, TRBD1 (5 bases). The TCR originated in a woman between 25 and 40 years old in good health and CMV-seropositive. In nucleotides, the CDR3 is TGTGCCAGCAGGAATACATTCGACAGATTCTCTGGGGCCAACGTCCTGACTTTC. This gives the protein CASRNTFDRFSGANVLTF.